This entry concerns a single TCR beta chain. This sample is drawn from a study of shared clonotypes between healthy human individuals. CD45RO-negative, CCR7-selected cells formed the naive CD8 fraction, which excluded terminally differentiated effector memory CD45RA+ cells. The ends lost 4 bases at V and 7 bases at J; junction bases unmatched: 6. Germline assignment: CDR1 MNHEY and CDR2 SVGAGI. This CDR3 is 16 amino acids long. Repertoires were generated with immunoSEQ multiplex PCR, while TCRdb's copy carries only in-frame clones and drops some. The sample lists roughly 650,000 clones; about 96% were seen once.

The origin of this receptor is a woman aged 25 to 39 in good health. The chain uses TRBV6-5 and TRBJ2-2; 13 nucleotides agree with TRBD2. Material for sequencing was naive CD8+ T cells sorted from blood. Here the CDR3 reads CASSLTSGRLGGELFF. The CDR3 region has the DNA TGTGCCAGCAGTTTGACTAGCGGGAGGTTAGGCGGGGAGCTGTTTTTT.